These T cell receptor beta chains were read from a single sample in a study of regulatory T cells in long-lasting Graves disease. TCRdb reprocessed the multiplex PCR reads with MiXCR, giving one entry per CDR3 protein. This sample yields a few hundred thousand distinct CDR3 sequences, of which around 20% are seen a single time; about an eighth belongs to the top ten. This same sample was also taken into another study, of T cells in Graves' hyperthyroidism and ophthalmopathy.

This material consisted of peripheral blood mononuclear cells (PBMCs), taken at new diagnosis, from a patient treated with antithyroid drugs. The receptors here all came from a woman aged 30 to 39 with Graves disease. CDR3s include the opening cysteine and the closing phenylalanine or tryptophan. Each record gives: clone size, V gene, CDR3 length, D gene, J gene, CDR3 protein, CDR3 DNA. D genes are given only for firm matches. A clone size is listed for some rows: how often the clone was seen (once, few, many), or a class if it is expanded.

clone_size: -
v_call: TRBV11-2
cdr3_length: 15
d_call: TRBD1
j_call: TRBJ2-2
cdr3_aa: CASSLAGTGHGELFF
cdr3_nt: TGTGCCAGCAGCTTAGCCGGGACAGGGCACGGGGAGCTGTTTTTT

clone_size: -
v_call: TRBV6-2/TRBV6-3
cdr3_length: 14
d_call: -
j_call: TRBJ2-3
cdr3_aa: CASRSIAERDTQYF
cdr3_nt: TGTGCCAGCAGGAGTATTGCTGAGAGGGATACGCAGTATTTT

clone_size: many
v_call: TRBV11-2
cdr3_length: 12
d_call: -
j_call: TRBJ1-4
cdr3_aa: CASSLTQEKLFF
cdr3_nt: TGTGCCAGCAGCTTAACACAGGAAAAACTGTTTTTT

clone_size: many
v_call: TRBV6-2/TRBV6-3
cdr3_length: 14
d_call: TRBD1
j_call: TRBJ2-1
cdr3_aa: CASSVGQGSTEQFF
cdr3_nt: TGTGCCAGCAGCGTAGGACAGGGGAGCACTGAGCAGTTCTTC

clone_size: many
v_call: TRBV24-1
cdr3_length: 16
d_call: -
j_call: TRBJ2-3
cdr3_aa: CATSDTQGYSTDTQYF
cdr3_nt: TGTGCCACCAGTGATACACAGGGATATTCCACAGATACGCAGTATTTT

clone_size: many
v_call: TRBV2
cdr3_length: 18
d_call: TRBD1
j_call: TRBJ2-7
cdr3_aa: CASSTPQGTGGRSYEQYF
cdr3_nt: TGTGCCAGCAGTACACCCCAAGGGACAGGAGGGCGCTCCTACGAGCAGTACTTC

clone_size: many
v_call: TRBV11-2
cdr3_length: 14
d_call: -
j_call: TRBJ2-2
cdr3_aa: CASSPSRMTGELFF
cdr3_nt: TGTGCCAGCAGCCCAAGTCGTATGACCGGGGAGCTGTTTTTT

clone_size: many
v_call: TRBV5-5
cdr3_length: 17
d_call: TRBD2
j_call: TRBJ2-1
cdr3_aa: CASSFVSTSGRWNEQFF
cdr3_nt: TGTGCCAGCAGCTTCGTATCGACTAGCGGGAGGTGGAATGAGCAGTTCTTC

clone_size: many
v_call: TRBV29-1
cdr3_length: 17
d_call: TRBD1
j_call: TRBJ2-5
cdr3_aa: CSAKGRDRGPKRETQYF
cdr3_nt: TGCAGCGCAAAGGGCCGGGACAGGGGGCCTAAAAGAGAGACCCAGTACTTC

clone_size: many
v_call: TRBV25-1
cdr3_length: 16
d_call: -
j_call: TRBJ2-5
cdr3_aa: CASSEGQRQETETQYF
cdr3_nt: TGTGCCAGCAGTGAAGGGCAGCGACAAGAAACAGAGACCCAGTACTTC

clone_size: many
v_call: TRBV30
cdr3_length: 15
d_call: TRBD2
j_call: TRBJ2-2
cdr3_aa: CAWSATSGRAGELFF
cdr3_nt: TGTGCCTGGAGCGCCACTAGCGGGAGGGCCGGGGAGCTGTTTTTT

clone_size: many
v_call: TRBV3-1
cdr3_length: 16
d_call: -
j_call: TRBJ1-4
cdr3_aa: CASSQDSGDEDEKLFF
cdr3_nt: TGTGCCAGCAGCCAAGATTCAGGGGATGAGGATGAAAAACTGTTTTTT

clone_size: -
v_call: TRBV7-9
cdr3_length: 15
d_call: -
j_call: TRBJ2-1
cdr3_aa: CASSSDRRFFNEQFF
cdr3_nt: TGTGCCAGCAGTTCCGATAGAAGGTTTTTCAATGAGCAGTTCTTC

clone_size: -
v_call: TRBV3-1
cdr3_length: 13
d_call: -
j_call: TRBJ2-7
cdr3_aa: CASSPYRWDEQYF
cdr3_nt: TGTGCCAGCAGCCCCTACAGGTGGGACGAGCAGTACTTC

clone_size: many
v_call: TRBV27
cdr3_length: 11
d_call: -
j_call: TRBJ2-7
cdr3_aa: CASSTSYEQYF
cdr3_nt: TGTGCCAGCAGTACCTCCTACGAGCAGTACTTC

clone_size: -
v_call: TRBV12-3/TRBV12-4
cdr3_length: 15
d_call: TRBD1
j_call: TRBJ1-6
cdr3_aa: CASSFTGGKNSPLHF
cdr3_nt: TGTGCCAGCAGTTTCACAGGGGGCAAAAATTCACCCCTCCACTTT

clone_size: many
v_call: TRBV12-3/TRBV12-4
cdr3_length: 13
d_call: -
j_call: TRBJ1-2
cdr3_aa: CASSLFGKAGYTF
cdr3_nt: TGTGCCAGCAGTTTATTCGGGAAGGCTGGCTACACCTTC

clone_size: many
v_call: TRBV9
cdr3_length: 16
d_call: TRBD2
j_call: TRBJ2-5
cdr3_aa: CASSAGGLAGQETQYF
cdr3_nt: TGTGCCAGCAGCGCCGGAGGGCTAGCGGGACAAGAGACCCAGTACTTC

clone_size: many
v_call: TRBV6-2/TRBV6-3
cdr3_length: 16
d_call: -
j_call: TRBJ1-4
cdr3_aa: CASSLLKGGEAKKLFF
cdr3_nt: TGTGCCAGCAGCTTGCTAAAAGGGGGTGAAGCAAAAAAACTGTTTTTT

clone_size: many
v_call: TRBV12-3/TRBV12-4
cdr3_length: 15
d_call: -
j_call: TRBJ2-3
cdr3_aa: CASSLGGLHTDTQYF
cdr3_nt: TGTGCCAGCAGTTTAGGGGGACTGCACACAGATACGCAGTATTTT

clone_size: -
v_call: TRBV19
cdr3_length: 13
d_call: -
j_call: TRBJ2-7
cdr3_aa: CASSPDRFYEQYF
cdr3_nt: TGTGCCAGTAGTCCGGACCGGTTCTACGAGCAGTACTTC

clone_size: many
v_call: TRBV5-6
cdr3_length: 16
d_call: -
j_call: TRBJ1-1
cdr3_aa: CASTKGRLIVNTEAFF
cdr3_nt: TGTGCCAGCACGAAAGGCCGCTTGATAGTGAACACTGAAGCTTTCTTT

clone_size: many
v_call: TRBV28
cdr3_length: 11
d_call: -
j_call: TRBJ1-1
cdr3_aa: CASTLDVQAFF
cdr3_nt: TGTGCCAGCACCTTAGACGTCCAAGCTTTCTTT

clone_size: many
v_call: TRBV2
cdr3_length: 11
d_call: -
j_call: TRBJ2-5
cdr3_aa: CASSVGGTQYF
cdr3_nt: TGTGCCAGCAGTGTAGGAGGGACCCAGTACTTC

clone_size: few
v_call: TRBV4-1
cdr3_length: 19
d_call: TRBD2
j_call: TRBJ2-1
cdr3_aa: CASSHGGLAGVRSYNEQFF
cdr3_nt: TGCGCCAGCAGCCATGGGGGACTAGCGGGAGTTAGGTCCTACAATGAGCAGTTCTTC

clone_size: many
v_call: TRBV18
cdr3_length: 13
d_call: -
j_call: TRBJ2-5
cdr3_aa: CASSPNSQETQYF
cdr3_nt: TGTGCCAGCTCACCGAACAGCCAAGAGACCCAGTACTTC

clone_size: many
v_call: TRBV28
cdr3_length: 16
d_call: TRBD2
j_call: TRBJ2-1
cdr3_aa: CASSPPGGAGYNEQFF
cdr3_nt: TGTGCCAGCAGTCCCCCGGGCGGAGCGGGATACAATGAGCAGTTCTTC

clone_size: -
v_call: TRBV28
cdr3_length: 13
d_call: -
j_call: TRBJ1-1
cdr3_aa: CASKETVNTEAFF
cdr3_nt: TGTGCCAGCAAGGAGACAGTGAACACTGAAGCTTTCTTT

clone_size: -
v_call: TRBV2
cdr3_length: 15
d_call: TRBD2
j_call: TRBJ2-1
cdr3_aa: CATRGFSGRNNEQFF
cdr3_nt: TGTGCCACGAGGGGGTTCAGCGGGAGGAACAATGAGCAGTTCTTC